This entry features one TCR beta chain sequence. Its target is not known. This entry is derived from a study of T cells after yellow fever vaccination. Regarding the study as a whole: Secondary responses were weaker yet peaked faster, day 5 versus 15. A small share of clonotypes appeared in both CD4 and CD8 compartments.

V gave up 6 bases and J gave up 3 bases, with 13 bases separating them. The germline V gene has CDR1 MNHEY and CDR2 SMNVEV (reference sequence). The CDR3 runs to 14 residues. TCRdb re-called the 5' RACE reads with MiXCR, one entry per CDR3 protein. The sample yields 500,000 to 650,000 distinct CDR3 sequences, about 17% seen once. The source of this sequence is a man between 18 and 35 years old who received the YFV17D yellow fever vaccine. The chain has TRBV27 and TRBJ2-3, with D perhaps TRBD1 (6 bases). The source material was PBMCs, sampled less than 6 days after the first yellow fever vaccination. The CDR3 region is CASRPGTPTDTQYF. The DNA for the CDR3 is TGTGCCAGCAGGCCCGGGACACCGACAGATACGCAGTATTTT.